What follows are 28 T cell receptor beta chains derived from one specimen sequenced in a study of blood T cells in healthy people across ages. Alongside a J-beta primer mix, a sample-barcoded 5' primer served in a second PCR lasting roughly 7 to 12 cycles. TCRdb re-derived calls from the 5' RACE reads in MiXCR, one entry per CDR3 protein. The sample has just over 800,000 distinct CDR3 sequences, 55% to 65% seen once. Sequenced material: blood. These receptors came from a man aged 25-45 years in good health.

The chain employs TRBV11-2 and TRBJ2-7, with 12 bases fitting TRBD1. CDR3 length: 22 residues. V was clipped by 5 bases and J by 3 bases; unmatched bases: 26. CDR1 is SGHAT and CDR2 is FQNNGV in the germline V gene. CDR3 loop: CASSLTFGGGQGAPGKLYEQYF. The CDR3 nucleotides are TGTGCCAGCAGCCTAACCTTCGGGGGGGGACAGGGGGCGCCCGGGAAACTCTACGAGCAGTACTTC.

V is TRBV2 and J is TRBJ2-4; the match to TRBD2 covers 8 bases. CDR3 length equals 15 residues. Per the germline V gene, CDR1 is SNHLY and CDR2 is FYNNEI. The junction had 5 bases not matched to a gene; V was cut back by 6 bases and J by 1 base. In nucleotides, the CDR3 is TGTGCCAGCAGCTCGGGGGGGATCGCCAAAAACATTCAGTACTTC. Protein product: CASSSGGIAKNIQYF.

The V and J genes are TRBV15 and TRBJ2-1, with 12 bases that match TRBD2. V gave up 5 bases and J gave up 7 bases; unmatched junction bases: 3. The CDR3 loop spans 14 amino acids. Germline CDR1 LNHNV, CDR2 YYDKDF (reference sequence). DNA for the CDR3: TGTGCCACCAGCCTAGCGGGGGGGCTTAATGAGCAGTTCTTC. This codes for CATSLAGGLNEQFF.

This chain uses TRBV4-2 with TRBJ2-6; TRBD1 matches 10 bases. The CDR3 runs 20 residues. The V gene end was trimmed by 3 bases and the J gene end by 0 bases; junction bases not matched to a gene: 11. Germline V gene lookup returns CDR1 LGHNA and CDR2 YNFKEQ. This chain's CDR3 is CASSQDPPGQGHSGANVLTF. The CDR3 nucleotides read TGTGCCAGCAGCCAGGATCCTCCGGGACAGGGGCACTCTGGGGCCAACGTCCTGACTTTC.

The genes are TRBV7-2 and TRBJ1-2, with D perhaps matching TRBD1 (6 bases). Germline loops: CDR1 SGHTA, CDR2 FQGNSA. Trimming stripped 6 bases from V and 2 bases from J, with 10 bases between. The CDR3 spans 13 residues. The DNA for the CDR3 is TGTGCCAGCAGATTTGGACAGAACTATGGCTACACCTTC. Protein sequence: CASRFGQNYGYTF.

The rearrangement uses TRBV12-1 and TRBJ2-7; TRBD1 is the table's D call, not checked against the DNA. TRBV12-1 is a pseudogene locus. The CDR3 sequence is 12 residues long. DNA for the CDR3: TGTGCCAGCCCCCGAAAAGGGGACGAGCAGTACTTC. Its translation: CASPRKGDEQYF.

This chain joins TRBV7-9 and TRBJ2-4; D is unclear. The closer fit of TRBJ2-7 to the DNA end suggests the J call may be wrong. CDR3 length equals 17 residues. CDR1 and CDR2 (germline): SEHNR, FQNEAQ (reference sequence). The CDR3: CASSQPNRFLSGYEQYF. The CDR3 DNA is TGTGCCAGCAGCCAACCCAATCGGTTCCTCTCGGGCTACGAGCAGTACTTC.

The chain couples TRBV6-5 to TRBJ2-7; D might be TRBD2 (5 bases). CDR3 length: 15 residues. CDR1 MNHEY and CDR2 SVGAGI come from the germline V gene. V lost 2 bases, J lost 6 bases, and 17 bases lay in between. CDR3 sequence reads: CASSYTRIGWGEQYF. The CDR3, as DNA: TGTGCCAGCAGTTACACTAGGATCGGGTGGGGCGAGCAGTACTTC.

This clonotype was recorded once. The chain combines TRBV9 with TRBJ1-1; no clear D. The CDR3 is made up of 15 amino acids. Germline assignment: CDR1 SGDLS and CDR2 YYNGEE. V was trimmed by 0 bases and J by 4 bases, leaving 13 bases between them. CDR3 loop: CASSVGGVPSTEAFF. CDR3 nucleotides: TGTGCCAGCAGCGTAGGAGGAGTTCCTTCCACTGAAGCTTTCTTT.

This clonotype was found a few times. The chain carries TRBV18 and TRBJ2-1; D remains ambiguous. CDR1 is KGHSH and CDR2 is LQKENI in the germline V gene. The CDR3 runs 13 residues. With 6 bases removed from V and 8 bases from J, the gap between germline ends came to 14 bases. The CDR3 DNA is TGTGCCAGCTCGCACCCCGTTTACGATGAGCAGTTCTTC. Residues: CASSHPVYDEQFF.

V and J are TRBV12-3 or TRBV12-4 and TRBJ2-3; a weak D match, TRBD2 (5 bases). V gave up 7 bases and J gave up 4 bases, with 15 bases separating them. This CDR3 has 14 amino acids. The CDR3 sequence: CASKPTTVPDTQYF. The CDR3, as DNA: TGTGCCAGCAAACCGACTACCGTTCCAGATACGCAGTATTTT.

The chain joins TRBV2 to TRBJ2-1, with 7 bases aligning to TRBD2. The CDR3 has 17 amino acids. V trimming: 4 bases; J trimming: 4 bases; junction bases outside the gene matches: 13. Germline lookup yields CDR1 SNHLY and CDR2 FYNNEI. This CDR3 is CASSVGGSSPGYNEQFF. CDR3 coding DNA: TGTGCCAGCAGTGTGGGCGGGAGCAGTCCCGGATACAATGAGCAGTTCTTC.

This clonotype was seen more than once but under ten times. The chain's CDR3 is CASSFATETYEQYF. DNA for the CDR3: TGTGCCAGCAGTTTCGCTACAGAAACCTACGAGCAGTACTTC. This sequence joins TRBV12-3 or TRBV12-4 and TRBJ2-7; D is unresolved. The length of the CDR3 is 14 residues. Deletions cut 3 bases from V and 2 bases from J, with 11 bases between.

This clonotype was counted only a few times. The DNA for the CDR3 is TGTGCCAGCAGCGTGGGCTCCCTAGCGGTATTACAAGAGACCCAGTACTTC. Amino acid sequence: CASSVGSLAVLQETQYF. The V and J genes are TRBV9 and TRBJ2-5; 7 bases match TRBD2. Germline values: CDR1 SGDLS, CDR2 YYNGEE. Losses at the gene ends were 2 bases for V and 2 bases for J; bases not matched to a gene: 12. This CDR3 is built from 17 residues.

The DNA for the CDR3 is TGCAGTGCTAGTACAACAGGGGGCGAAGGCGAGCAGTACTTC. Translated, it gives CSASTTGGEGEQYF. This chain uses TRBV20-1 with TRBJ2-7; TRBD1 agrees at 9 bases. V was pared by 3 bases and J by 6 bases, with 9 bases of the junction left unmatched. This CDR3 region has 14 residues. Germline V gene lookup returns CDR1 DFQATT and CDR2 SNEGSKA (reference sequence).

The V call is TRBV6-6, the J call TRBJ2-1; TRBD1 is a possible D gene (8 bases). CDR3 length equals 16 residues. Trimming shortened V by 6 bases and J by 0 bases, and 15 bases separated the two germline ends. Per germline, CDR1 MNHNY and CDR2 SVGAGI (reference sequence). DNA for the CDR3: TGTGCCAGCAGACTAAACAGGGGGGGCTCCTACAATGAGCAGTTCTTC. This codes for CASRLNRGGSYNEQFF.

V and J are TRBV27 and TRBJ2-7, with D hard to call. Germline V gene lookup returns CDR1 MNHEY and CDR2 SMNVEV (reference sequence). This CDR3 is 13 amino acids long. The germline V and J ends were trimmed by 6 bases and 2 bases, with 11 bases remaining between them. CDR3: CASSPTTAYEQYF. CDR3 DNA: TGTGCCAGCAGCCCTACAACGGCCTACGAGCAGTACTTC.

CDR3 in DNA: TGTGCCAGCAGCCGGGACCAGTACTATGGCTACACCTTC. Residues: CASSRDQYYGYTF. The gene calls are TRBV28 and TRBJ1-2; the D gene is possibly TRBD1 (5 bases). The CDR3 loop spans 13 amino acids. V was clipped by 6 bases and J by 3 bases, with 11 bases between them. The germline CDR1 and CDR2 sequences are MDHEN and SYDVKM.

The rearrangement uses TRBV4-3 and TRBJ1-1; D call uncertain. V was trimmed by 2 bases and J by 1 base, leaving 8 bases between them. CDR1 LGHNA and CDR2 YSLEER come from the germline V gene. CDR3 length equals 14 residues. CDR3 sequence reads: CASSQREPNTEAFF. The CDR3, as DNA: TGCGCCAGCAGCCAAAGGGAACCGAACACTGAAGCTTTCTTT.

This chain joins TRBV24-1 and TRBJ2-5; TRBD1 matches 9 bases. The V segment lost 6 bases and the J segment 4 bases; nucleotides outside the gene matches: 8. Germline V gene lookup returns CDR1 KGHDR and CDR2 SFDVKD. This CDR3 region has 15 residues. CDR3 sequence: CATSSDRGLLETQYF. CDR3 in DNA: TGTGCCACCAGTTCGGACAGGGGTTTGTTAGAGACCCAGTACTTC.

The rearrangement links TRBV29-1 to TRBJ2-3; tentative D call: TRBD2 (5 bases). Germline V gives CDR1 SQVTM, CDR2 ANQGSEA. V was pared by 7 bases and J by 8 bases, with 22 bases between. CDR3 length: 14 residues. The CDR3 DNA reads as TGCAGCGGCCGGTTGGCGAGGGCTCGTGGTACGCAGTATTTT. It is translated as CSGRLARARGTQYF.

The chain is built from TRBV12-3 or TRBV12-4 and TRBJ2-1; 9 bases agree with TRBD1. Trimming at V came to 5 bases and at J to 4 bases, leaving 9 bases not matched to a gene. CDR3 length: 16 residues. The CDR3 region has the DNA TGTGCCAGCAGTGACCTCGGGACAGGGAGGTACAATGAGCAGTTCTTC. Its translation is CASSDLGTGRYNEQFF.

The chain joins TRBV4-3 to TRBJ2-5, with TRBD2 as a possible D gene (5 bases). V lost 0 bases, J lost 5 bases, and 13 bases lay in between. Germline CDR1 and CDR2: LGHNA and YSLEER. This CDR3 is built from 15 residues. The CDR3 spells CASSQEGKRGETQYF. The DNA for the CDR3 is TGCGCCAGCAGCCAAGAAGGGAAAAGAGGGGAGACCCAGTACTTC.

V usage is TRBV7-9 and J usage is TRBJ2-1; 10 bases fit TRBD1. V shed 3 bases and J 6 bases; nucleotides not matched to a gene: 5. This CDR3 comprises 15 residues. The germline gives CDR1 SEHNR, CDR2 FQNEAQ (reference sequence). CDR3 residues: CASSLGTGEGNEQFF. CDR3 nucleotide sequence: TGTGCCAGCAGCTTGGGGACAGGGGAGGGCAATGAGCAGTTCTTC.

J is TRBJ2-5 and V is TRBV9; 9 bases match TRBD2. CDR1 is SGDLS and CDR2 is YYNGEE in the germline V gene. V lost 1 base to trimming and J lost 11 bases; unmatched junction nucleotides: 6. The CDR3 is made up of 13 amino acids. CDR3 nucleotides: TGTGCCAGCAGCGTAAGACTAGCGGATGAGCAGTACTTC. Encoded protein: CASSVRLADEQYF. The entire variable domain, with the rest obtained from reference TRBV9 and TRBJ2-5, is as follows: DSGVTQTPKHLITATGQRVTLRCSPRSGDLSVYWYQQSLDQGLQFLIQYYNGEERAKGNILERFSAQQFPDLHSELNLSSLELGDSALYFCASSVRLADEQYFGPGTRLLVL.

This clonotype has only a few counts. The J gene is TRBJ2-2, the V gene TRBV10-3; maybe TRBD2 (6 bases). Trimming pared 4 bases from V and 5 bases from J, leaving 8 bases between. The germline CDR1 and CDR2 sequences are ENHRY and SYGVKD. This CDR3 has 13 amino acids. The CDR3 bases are TGTGCCATCAGTGGGACTATTACCGGGGAGCTGTTTTTT. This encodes CAISGTITGELFF.

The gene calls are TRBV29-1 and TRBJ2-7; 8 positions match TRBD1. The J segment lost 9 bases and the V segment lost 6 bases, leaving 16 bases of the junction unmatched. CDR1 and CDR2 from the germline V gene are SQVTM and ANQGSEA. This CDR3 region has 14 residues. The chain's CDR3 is CSVAGTGHLFRQYF. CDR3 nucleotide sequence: TGCAGCGTGGCCGGGACAGGTCACCTTTTTCGGCAGTACTTC.

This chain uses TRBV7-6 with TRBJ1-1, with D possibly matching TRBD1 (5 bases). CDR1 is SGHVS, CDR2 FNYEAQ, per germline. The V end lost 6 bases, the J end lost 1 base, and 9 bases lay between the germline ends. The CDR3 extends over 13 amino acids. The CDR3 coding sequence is TGTGCCAGCAGTAGGGACCAGAACACTGAAGCTTTCTTT. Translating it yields CASSRDQNTEAFF.